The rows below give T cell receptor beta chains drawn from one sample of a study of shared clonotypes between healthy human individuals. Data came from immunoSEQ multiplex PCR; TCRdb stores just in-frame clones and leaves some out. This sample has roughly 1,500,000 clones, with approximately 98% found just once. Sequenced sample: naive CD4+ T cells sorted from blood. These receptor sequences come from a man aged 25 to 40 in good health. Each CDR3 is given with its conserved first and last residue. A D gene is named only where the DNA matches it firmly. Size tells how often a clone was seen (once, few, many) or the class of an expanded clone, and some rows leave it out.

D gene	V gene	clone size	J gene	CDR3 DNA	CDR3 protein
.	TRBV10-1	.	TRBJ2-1	TGCGCCAGCAGTGCGCTCTGGGTAGGTGAGCAGTTCTTC	CASSALWVGEQFF
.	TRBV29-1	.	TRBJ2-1	TGCAGCGTTGAAGAGGGAGGCGTATACAATGAGCAGTTCTTC	CSVEEGGVYNEQFF
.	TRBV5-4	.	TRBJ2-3	TGTGCCAGCAGCTTTTCGGCAGATACGCAGTATTTT	CASSFSADTQYF
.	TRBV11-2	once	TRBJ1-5	TGTGCCAGCAGCTTAGGTCCAGTCCCCAATCAGCCCCAGCATTTT	CASSLGPVPNQPQHF
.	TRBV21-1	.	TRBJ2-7	TGTGCCAGCAGCCATCGGGGGGCTAGGACCTACGAGCAGTACTTC	CASSHRGARTYEQYF
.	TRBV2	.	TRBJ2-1	TGTGCCAGCAGTCCTGGACGGAACAATGAGCAGTTCTTC	CASSPGRNNEQFF
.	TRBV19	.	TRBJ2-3	TGTGCCAGTAGTATAGTCGGGAGCGGCACAGATACGCAGTATTTT	CASSIVGSGTDTQYF
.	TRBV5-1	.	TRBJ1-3	TGCGCCAGCAGCTTTGGGGCTGCGGGGTCTGGAAACACCATATATTTT	CASSFGAAGSGNTIYF
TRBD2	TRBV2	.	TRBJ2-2	TGTGCCAGCGGAACCGGGACTACACGATTCGCGAACACCGGGGAGCTGTTTTTT	CASGTGTTRFANTGELFF
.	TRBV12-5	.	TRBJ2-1	TGTGCTAGTGGTTTAACCGACACCTGGGGACCCATGTCCTACAATGAGCAGTTCTTC	CASGLTDTWGPMSYNEQFF
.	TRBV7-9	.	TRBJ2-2	TGTGCCAGCAGTTCCCGGTTAGTCCGGACCGGGGAGCTGTTTTTT	CASSSRLVRTGELFF
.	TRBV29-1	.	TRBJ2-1	TGCAGCGTTGTAGGTGGTAGCTCCTACAATGAGCAGTTCTTC	CSVVGGSSYNEQFF
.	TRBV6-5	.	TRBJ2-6	TGTGCCAGCAGTCGACGACCGGGGCCCGGACCCGTCCTGACTTTC	CASSRRPGPGPVLTF
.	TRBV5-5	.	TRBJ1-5	TGTGCCAGCAGCCCGGCGTATAGCCTCTTGGGCAATCAGCCCCAGCATTTT	CASSPAYSLLGNQPQHF
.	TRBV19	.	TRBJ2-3	TGTGCCAGTACCGTACGGGGGAGAGATACGCAGTATTTT	CASTVRGRDTQYF
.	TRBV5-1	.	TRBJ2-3	TGCGCCAGCATAAGGGACCCGTCTGGTGGTACGCAGTATTTT	CASIRDPSGGTQYF
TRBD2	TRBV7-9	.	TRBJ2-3	TGTGCCAGCAGCCCAGGACTAGCCGCAGATACGCAGTATTTT	CASSPGLAADTQYF
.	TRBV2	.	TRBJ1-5	TGTGCCAGCCGGTTCGCAGATAGCAATCAGCCCCAGCATTTT	CASRFADSNQPQHF